One and the same sample provided the 12 T cell receptor beta chains below, sequenced in a study of low-dose radiotherapy and immunotherapy resistance in tumors. TRAV and TRBV primers primed cDNA for both TCRalpha and TCRbeta. It was with a constant-region primer and a V-primer adapter that TCRs were amplified over approximately 18 PCR cycles. TCRdb re-derived calls from the reads in MiXCR, one entry per CDR3 protein. The sample has around 76,000 distinct CDR3 sequences, less than 35% seen once. Time point denoted: before trial treatment. This specimen was PBMCs, taken before treatment. These TCRs come from a female donor with ovarian cancer.

This clonotype has ten or more counts. The chain employs TRBV7-6 and TRBJ1-1; D is ambiguous. The CDR3 totals 13 residues. The germline gives CDR1 SGHVS, CDR2 FNYEAQ. V was pared by 5 bases and J by 5 bases, with 12 bases between. Written as DNA, the CDR3 is TGTGCCAGCAGCCCCGAGTCGGGAACTGAAGCTTTCTTT. Translated, it gives CASSPESGTEAFF.

This sequence joins TRBV4-3 and TRBJ2-7, with 7 bases identical to TRBD1. After removal of 0 bases from V and 5 bases from J, the junction contained 4 bases not matched to a gene. In germline, CDR1 is LGHNA, CDR2 YSLEER. The CDR3 consists of 14 residues. The CDR3 bases are TGCGCCAGCAGCCAAGACAGGGGGAAGGACGAGCAGTACTTC. The encoded protein is CASSQDRGKDEQYF.

In its sample, this clonotype was seen many times. The chain is built from TRBV12-3 or TRBV12-4 and TRBJ2-2; D gene unclear. The V gene lost 1 base and the J gene lost 5 bases, with 11 bases spanning the gap. CDR3 length equals 15 residues. The CDR3: CASSLEHYTTGELFF. The DNA for the CDR3 is TGTGCCAGCAGTTTAGAACACTACACAACCGGGGAGCTGTTTTTT.

The chain has TRBV7-9 and TRBJ1-2, with unresolved D. V lost 1 base and J lost 9, with 9 bases in between. The CDR3 contains 12 residues. The germline gives CDR1 SEHNR, CDR2 FQNEAQ (reference sequence). CDR3 in DNA: TGTGCCAGCAGCTTAGATGCGAGAAGCTACACCTTC. Translation: CASSLDARSYTF.

The gene calls are TRBV19 and TRBJ2-7; 7 bases line up with TRBD2. The CDR3 contains 13 residues. J was trimmed by 6 bases and V by 10 bases; bases with no gene match: 12. CDR1 LNHDA and CDR2 SQIVND come from the germline V gene (reference sequence). CDR3 loop: CATPGDYPLEQYF. In DNA form, the CDR3 reads TGTGCCACCCCCGGGGACTACCCTCTCGAGCAGTACTTC.

For this clonotype: One junction end does not reproduce the germline sequence, and a read error may be involved. The gene calls are TRBV28 and TRBJ2-1; 7 bases are shared with TRBD2. The germline CDR1 and CDR2 sequences are MDHEN and SYDVKM. This CDR3 comprises 14 residues. In DNA, the CDR3 is TGTGCCAGCTTACGAGTGGGAGGGCCCGATGAGCAATTCTTC. Its translation: CASLRVGGPDEQFF.

This clonotype was detected only once. This sequence is one base from a far larger clone and is likely a read error. The chain couples TRBV4-2 to TRBJ2-2, with 8 bases matching TRBD2. Trimming cost V 3 bases and J 4 bases; bases outside gene matches: 4. The CDR3 covers 15 residues. Germline V gene lookup returns CDR1 LGHNA and CDR2 YNFKEQ. The CDR3 spells CASSQREAGTGELFF. For the CDR3, the DNA is TGTGCCAGCAGCCAGCGGGAGGCTGGCACCGGGGAGCTGTTTTTT.

This clonotype was counted ten times or more. This chain links TRBV28 with TRBJ1-6; no clear D. Trimming stripped 2 bases from V and 9 bases from J, with 5 bases between. CDR3 length equals 12 residues. Germline CDR1 and CDR2: MDHEN and SYDVKM. The CDR3 region has the DNA TGTGCCAGCAGTTTAACTAGTTCACCCCTCCACTTT. Translated, it gives CASSLTSSPLHF.

This clonotype was seen many times. This sequence joins TRBV2 and TRBJ2-2; 8 bases line up with TRBD2. The ends lost 8 bases at V and 3 bases at J; junction bases unmatched: 26. Germline CDR1 and CDR2: SNHLY and FYNNEI. The CDR3 runs 21 residues. For the CDR3, the DNA is TGTGCCAGCTCCGGGGATAAGGGGAACCCTAAAGCGGGAGTGTACACCGGGGAGCTGTTTTTT. Translating it yields CASSGDKGNPKAGVYTGELFF.

This clonotype has ten or more counts. This chain uses TRBV18 with TRBJ1-5; D ambiguous. Trimming pared 3 bases from V and 6 bases from J, leaving 12 bases between. The CDR3 covers 14 residues. Germline lookup yields CDR1 KGHSH and CDR2 LQKENI. The CDR3 coding sequence is TGTGCCAGCTCACCTTCCCAGGCAATTCAGCCCCAGCATTTT. Its protein product is CASSPSQAIQPQHF.

This clonotype has a count of ten or more. This chain links TRBV7-8 with TRBJ1-6; the D is unclear. The CDR3 is 16 residues long. Germline V lookup: CDR1 SGHVS, CDR2 FQNEAQ. Trimming cost V 1 base and J 9 bases, with 16 bases left between them. CDR3 region: CASSLDGGFISSPLHF. The CDR3 bases are TGTGCCAGCAGCTTAGATGGAGGGTTTATCTCTTCACCCCTCCACTTT.

Comment on this clonotype: This likely reflects a read error, since a far larger clone is one base away. The CDR3 reads CASSVWHEQYF. CDR3 sequence (DNA): TGTGCCAGCAGTGTGTGGCATGAGCAGTACTTC. The chain links TRBV2 to TRBJ2-7; D is uncertain. CDR1 and CDR2 from the germline V gene are SNHLY and FYNNEI. The CDR3 covers 11 residues. The germline V and J ends were trimmed by 4 bases and 7 bases, with 8 bases remaining between them.